The clone carrying this TCR beta chain showed up just once. Its antigen is not known. This entry comes from a study of OX40 agonist ivuxolimab in advanced cancers. Whole-study results and caveats: Not determined was the antigen specificity of the expanded peripheral T cells.

Here immunoSEQ multiplex PCR was the method, and the copy in TCRdb shows in-frame clones only, minus some. This table has about 68,000 clones, approximately 82% appearing once. Germline CDR1 reads MNHEY; CDR2 reads SVGAGI. The CDR3 is 15 amino acids. The ends were cut back, 6 bases at V and 1 base at J, with 15 bases in the middle. The specimen was CD4+ or CD8+ T cells sorted from blood, collected in a trial of the OX40 agonist ivuxolimab. The TCR comes from an adult with an advanced solid tumor such as melanoma, head and neck, liver or kidney cancer. V usage is TRBV6-5 and J usage is TRBJ1-1; tentative D call: TRBD1 (6 bases). CDR3 nucleotide sequence: TGTGCCAGCAGGCCCGACAGGATTTCGAACACTGAAGCTTTCTTT. Translated: CASRPDRISNTEAFF.